Listed here are 22 T cell receptor beta chains from one sample, sequenced in a study of OX40 agonist ivuxolimab in advanced cancers. Sequencing was performed with immunoSEQ multiplex PCR; in TCRdb, only in-frame clones are kept and a portion is missing. This sample has under 150,000 clones, with under 95% found just once. The sequenced sample was CD4+ or CD8+ T cells sorted from blood, obtained in a trial of the OX40 agonist ivuxolimab. The receptor set was obtained from an adult with an advanced solid tumor such as melanoma, head and neck, liver or kidney cancer.

The rearrangement joins TRBV7-8 to TRBJ2-7, with TRBD1 as a possible D gene (6 bases). V was trimmed by 1 base and J by 3 bases, leaving 10 bases between them. The CDR3 length is 14 residues. Germline assignment: CDR1 SGHVS and CDR2 FQNEAQ. DNA of the CDR3: TGTGCCAGCAGCTTAGAAGGACAGCACTACGAGCAGTACTTC. As protein: CASSLEGQHYEQYF.

This chain connects TRBV19 to TRBJ2-5, with a tentative D call TRBD1 (6 bases). The CDR3 sequence is 12 residues long. Per the germline V gene, CDR1 is LNHDA and CDR2 is SQIVND (reference sequence). Trimming left V 4 bases short and J 4 bases short, with 7 bases between. The CDR3 protein is CASSTGVETQYF. The CDR3 DNA reads TGTGCCAGTAGTACAGGGGTAGAGACCCAGTACTTC.

The table lists this clone with a few counts. The chain links TRBV6-5 to TRBJ1-1; weak D call: TRBD1 (5 bases). There are 15 residues in the CDR3. The germline gives CDR1 MNHEY, CDR2 SVGAGI. The V and J ends lost 8 bases and 0 bases respectively, with 16 bases between them. CDR3 region: CASYLRGNMNTEAFF. Here the CDR3 DNA reads TGTGCCAGCTATTTACGGGGGAACATGAACACTGAAGCTTTCTTT.

This chain connects TRBV5-1 to TRBJ1-6; TRBD1 aligns across 9 bases. The CDR3 covers 15 residues. Germline loops: CDR1 SGHRS, CDR2 YFSETQ. V lost 2 bases and J lost 4; bases outside the gene matches: 1. The CDR3 protein is CASSFDRGYNSPLHF. DNA for the CDR3: TGCGCCAGCAGCTTCGACAGGGGGTATAATTCACCCCTCCACTTT.

The chain carries TRBV7-9 and TRBJ2-7, with 7 bases aligning to TRBD2. The CDR3 length is 15 residues. In germline, CDR1 is SEHNR, CDR2 FQNEAQ (reference sequence). J gave up 1 base and V 5 bases, and 8 bases lay outside the gene matches. The CDR3 region is CASSPQGLSSYEQYF. The CDR3 region has the DNA TGTGCCAGCAGCCCCCAGGGACTAAGTTCCTACGAGCAGTACTTC.

The chain uses TRBV4-1 and TRBJ1-1, with TRBD1 matching over 8 bases. V trimming: 2 bases; J trimming: 7 bases; junction bases outside the gene matches: 9. Germline V lookup: CDR1 MGHRA, CDR2 YSYEKL. The CDR3 length is 15 residues. The DNA of the CDR3 is TGCGCCAGCAGCCAACCCCTCAGGGGGCAGGTTGAAGCTTTCTTT. This sequence encodes CASSQPLRGQVEAFF.

CDR3: CASSEPGFRPDTQYF. In DNA, the CDR3 is TGTGCCAGCAGTGAACCGGGGTTCCGTCCAGATACGCAGTATTTT. V is TRBV2 and J is TRBJ2-3, with a weak D call TRBD2 (5 bases). The V gene's germline CDR1 is SNHLY and CDR2 FYNNEI. V was pared by 2 bases and J by 4 bases, with 13 bases between. The CDR3 runs to 15 residues.

This clone was detected a few times. The CDR3 reads CASSGGQGITEAFF. Written as DNA, the CDR3 is TGTGCCAGCAGCGGGGGACAGGGCATCACTGAAGCTTTCTTT. The genes are TRBV5-4 and TRBJ1-1; TRBD1 matches 9 bases. This CDR3 is built from 14 residues. V lost 4 bases and J lost 4; bases outside the gene matches: 5. Germline V gives CDR1 SGHNT, CDR2 YYREEE (reference sequence).

This clone came up once. The chain couples TRBV19 to TRBJ1-4; D is uncertain. V lost 4 bases, J lost 2 bases, and 23 bases lay in between. Germline loops: CDR1 LNHDA, CDR2 SQIVND (reference sequence). This CDR3 is 19 amino acids long. The CDR3 reads CASSTRAGVMGSTNEKLFF. The DNA for the CDR3 is TGTGCCAGTAGTACCCGCGCCGGGGTAATGGGGTCCACTAATGAAAAACTGTTTTTT.

The V and J genes are TRBV5-1 and TRBJ2-6, with unresolved D. CDR1 SGHRS and CDR2 YFSETQ come from the germline V gene. Trimming pared 1 base from V and 4 bases from J, leaving 15 bases between. CDR3 length: 17 amino acids. The CDR3 nucleotides are TGCGCCAGCAGCTTGTATTCTACAACGGCGGGGGCCAACGTCCTGACTTTC. Amino acid sequence: CASSLYSTTAGANVLTF.

This rearrangement joins TRBV5-1 to TRBJ2-7, with D perhaps assigned TRBD1 or TRBD2 (6 bases each). The V end was cut by 1 base, the J end by 6 bases, with 11 bases between. Germline lookup yields CDR1 SGHRS and CDR2 YFSETQ. The CDR3 contains 13 residues. In DNA, the CDR3 is TGCGCCAGCAGCTTGACGGGGGCTCTCGAGCAGTACTTC. As protein: CASSLTGALEQYF.

The chain recombines TRBV7-2 with TRBJ1-5; 7 bases align to TRBD1. J gave up 3 bases and V 3 bases, and 8 bases lay outside the gene matches. The germline CDR1 and CDR2 sequences are SGHTA and FQGNSA. The CDR3 length is 16 residues. The CDR3 coding sequence is TGTGCCAGCAGCTTCAGAGGGGGGACAGACAATCAGCCCCAGCATTTT. Translation gives CASSFRGGTDNQPQHF.

The chain recombines TRBV5-4 with TRBJ2-1, with D tentatively TRBD1 or TRBD2 (5 bases each). In germline, CDR1 is SGHNT, CDR2 YYREEE (reference sequence). V shed 4 bases and J shed 4 bases, with 15 bases lying between them. This CDR3 has 15 amino acids. CDR3 nucleotide sequence: TGTGCCAGCAGCCCGGGACCCGACGAGTACAATGAGCAGTTCTTC. Residues: CASSPGPDEYNEQFF.

This chain joins TRBV11-2 and TRBJ1-5; D might be TRBD1 (5 bases). V was shortened by 2 bases and J by 5 bases, with 7 bases between the two germline ends. This CDR3 has 13 residues. CDR1 is SGHAT, CDR2 FQNNGV, per germline. CDR3 in DNA: TGTGCCAGCAGCTTACGAGGGGATCAGCCCCAGCATTTT. Protein product: CASSLRGDQPQHF.

The chain couples TRBV19 to TRBJ1-2; a possible D gene is TRBD1 (6 bases). CDR1 and CDR2 from the germline V gene are LNHDA and SQIVND (reference sequence). The CDR3 covers 13 residues. V lost 7 bases to trimming and J lost 2 bases, with 11 bases between them. The CDR3 nucleotides are TGTGCCAGTAATGGGCAGGGGAACTATGGCTACACCTTC. Protein product: CASNGQGNYGYTF.

The chain joins TRBV6-6 to TRBJ1-2, with D unclear. V was cut by 6 bases and J by 0 bases, with 8 bases left in between. CDR3 length: 13 amino acids. Germline CDR1 MNHNY, CDR2 SVGAGI (reference sequence). CDR3 in DNA: TGTGCCAGCAGCCTTACAACTAACTATGGCTACACCTTC. Translated, it gives CASSLTTNYGYTF.

This rearrangement joins TRBV18 to TRBJ2-6; D is uncertain. The CDR3 has 17 residues. Germline V lookup: CDR1 KGHSH, CDR2 LQKENI. V lost 6 bases and J lost 2, with 17 bases in between. CDR3 coding DNA: TGTGCCAGCTCGCTCGATACTGGCCGGGCTGGGGCCAACGTCCTGACTTTC. Amino acids: CASSLDTGRAGANVLTF.

In its sample, this clone was seen a few times. The chain links TRBV11-2 to TRBJ1-1, with D maybe TRBD1 (6 bases). Trimming pared 5 bases from V and 0 bases from J, leaving 16 bases between. The CDR3 is 16 residues long. The germline gives CDR1 SGHAT, CDR2 FQNNGV. The CDR3 reads CASSQMGGGLNTEAFF. The CDR3 DNA is TGTGCCAGCAGCCAAATGGGTGGGGGGCTGAACACTGAAGCTTTCTTT. Full variable domain (remainder filled in from reference TRBV11-2 and TRBJ1-1): EAGVAQSPRYKIIEKRQSVAFWCNPISGHATLYWYQQILGQGPKLLIQFQNNGVVDDSQLPKDRFSAERLKGVDSTLKIQPAKLEDSAVYLCASSQMGGGLNTEAFFGQGTRLTVV.

The chain uses TRBV11-3 and TRBJ2-7; 9 positions agree with TRBD1. The CDR3 is 14 amino acids. Trimming cost V 5 bases and J 6 bases; bases outside gene matches: 8. Germline V gene lookup returns CDR1 SGHNT and CDR2 YENEEA. DNA of the CDR3: TGTGCCAGCAGCGCCGACAGGGGGAGTATCGAGCAGTACTTC. Its translation is CASSADRGSIEQYF.

Note on this clone: Other DNA sequences in this specimen translate into the identical CDR3. This rearrangement joins TRBV18 to TRBJ1-1; 7 positions match TRBD1. The germline gives CDR1 KGHSH, CDR2 LQKENI. With V trimmed by 3 bases and J by 2 bases, 3 bases remained unmatched. The CDR3 covers 14 residues. The CDR3 loop is CASSPRGLNTEAFF. The CDR3 DNA is TGTGCCAGCTCACCTAGGGGGCTCAACACTGAAGCTTTCTTT. The whole variable domain, remainder taken from reference TRBV18 and TRBJ1-1, is NAGVMQNPRHLVRRRGQEARLRCSPMKGHSHVYWYRQLPEEGLKFMVYLQKENIIDESGMPKERFSAEFPKEGPSILRIQQVVRGDSAAYFCASSPRGLNTEAFFGQGTRLTVV.

The CDR3: CASSQKTGDEQYF. CDR3 coding DNA: TGCGCCAGCAGCCAAAAAACAGGGGACGAGCAGTACTTC. The chain carries TRBV4-3 and TRBJ2-7; 7 positions agree with TRBD1. CDR1 is LGHNA and CDR2 is YSLEER in the germline V gene. The junction had 3 bases not matched to a gene; V was cut back by 2 bases and J by 5 bases. This CDR3 has 13 amino acids.

The chain uses TRBV5-6 and TRBJ1-2; tentative D call: TRBD1 (6 bases). Germline V gene lookup returns CDR1 SGHDT and CDR2 YYEEEE. This CDR3 is 13 amino acids long. Trimming took off 4 bases at V and 2 bases at J, with 9 bases between the two ends. The CDR3 DNA is TGTGCCAGCAGCGAACAGGGAAACTATGGCTACACCTTC. This sequence encodes CASSEQGNYGYTF.